This entry features one T cell receptor beta chain sequence. As yet, its antigen is unknown. V was cut by 2 bases and J by 0 bases, with 16 bases left in between. Germline CDR1 reads SGHRS; CDR2 reads YFSETQ. The length of the CDR3 is 17 residues. The data originate from a study of T-cell reconstitution after alpha-beta-depleted transplantation in children. Study findings and constraints: In some patients, recipient T cells and intrathymic progenitors surviving conditioning explained high day-60 diversity. T-cell counts and diversity at one year following transplant were attributed mainly to newly produced T cells. About two months after transplant, alpha-beta T cells reportedly came from several hundred expanded graft clones.

Unique molecular identifiers were incorporated when the TCRbeta library was constructed. TCRdb ran MiXCR on the PCR reads and lists one entry per CDR3 protein. The repertoire includes just over 950,000 distinct CDR3 sequences, about 26% of them detected once, and approximately 30% sits in the top ten. The sequenced sample was PBMCs, mostly from graft donor cells, obtained 360 days after TCRalphabeta/CD19-depleted stem cell transplant. This sequence originates from a boy under three years old who had a stem cell transplant for SCID, so the T cells may come from the graft donor. The genes are TRBV5-1 and TRBJ2-3, with D possibly matching TRBD1 (6 bases). CDR3: CASSFHGTLISTDTQYF. In DNA form, the CDR3 reads TGCGCCAGCAGCTTCCACGGGACACTCATTAGCACAGATACGCAGTATTTT.